These 5 T cell receptor beta chains originate from one sample sequenced in a study of blood T cell repertoires in COVID-19. Using immunoSEQ multiplex PCR, the repertoire was profiled, and TCRdb retains in-frame clones only, with some absent. Among 120,000 or so clones listed, around 81% were seen once. What was sequenced was peripheral blood. These receptors all come from a man aged 25-40 years with COVID-19, enrolled during active disease.

This clone was counted once. The V call is TRBV5-1, the J call TRBJ1-3; D not certain. CDR3 length: 15 amino acids. The V gene's germline CDR1 is SGHRS and CDR2 YFSETQ. V lost 0 bases and J lost 4, with 11 bases in between. The CDR3 protein is CASSLDAVMGNTIYF. CDR3 in DNA: TGCGCCAGCAGCTTGGACGCAGTAATGGGAAACACCATATATTTT. The entire variable domain, with the rest obtained from reference TRBV5-1 and TRBJ1-3, is as follows: KAGVTQTPRYLIKTRGQQVTLSCSPISGHRSVSWYQQTPGQGLQFLFEYFSETQRNKGNFPGRFSGRQFSNSRSEMNVSTLELGDSALYLCASSLDAVMGNTIYFGEGSWLTVV.

In its sample, this clone was seen once. The V gene is TRBV5-1, the J gene TRBJ2-3, with 9 positions matching TRBD2. This CDR3 is built from 15 residues. J was trimmed by 2 bases and V by 0 bases; bases with no gene match: 1. Germline loops: CDR1 SGHRS, CDR2 YFSETQ. CDR3 nucleotides: TGCGCCAGCAGCTTGGAGCGGGGGGACACAGATACGCAGTATTTT. It encodes CASSLERGDTDTQYF.

The V gene is TRBV7-8, the J gene TRBJ1-5, with a tentative D call TRBD1 (5 bases). This CDR3 has 13 amino acids. V was shortened by 3 bases and J by 6 bases, with 9 bases between the two germline ends. Germline V gene data show CDR1 as SGHVS and CDR2 as FQNEAQ. The CDR3, as DNA: TGTGCCAGCAGCTTGACGGGGGGTCAGCCCCAGCATTTT. This codes for CASSLTGGQPQHF.

The V and J genes are TRBV9 and TRBJ2-1; 10 bases line up with TRBD2. Trimming at V came to 3 bases and at J to 8 bases, leaving 5 bases not matched to a gene. Germline lookup yields CDR1 SGDLS and CDR2 YYNGEE. The CDR3 is 14 residues long. The CDR3 DNA follows: TGTGCCAGCAGCGGTACCGGGACTAGCGATGAGCAGTTCTTC. Protein sequence: CASSGTGTSDEQFF.

The V call is TRBV10-3, the J call TRBJ2-2; D possibly corresponds to TRBD1 (5 bases). The CDR3 has 18 residues. The germline V and J ends were trimmed by 0 bases and 2 bases, with 16 bases remaining between them. Germline CDR1 is ENHRY and CDR2 is SYGVKD. The CDR3 reads CAISESLKGHVNTGELFF. In nucleotides, the CDR3 is TGTGCCATCAGTGAGTCGTTGAAAGGACACGTAAACACCGGGGAGCTGTTTTTT.